This T cell receptor beta chain was obtained from a study of cytomegalovirus exposure and HLA in healthy donors. Study-wide results and caveats: The authors enumerated around 150 TCR beta chains as linked to cytomegalovirus.

As for this clone: Its antigen remains unknown.

Method: immunoSEQ multiplex PCR; TCRdb's copy keeps in-frame clones and lacks some. The table lists roughly 120,000 clones, around 88% of them singletons. Germline values: CDR1 MDHEN, CDR2 SYDVKM. This CDR3 has 16 amino acids. Sequenced sample: PBMCs. This receptor was obtained from a man younger than 35 in good health and CMV-seronegative. This chain uses TRBV28 with TRBJ1-6; 9 positions match TRBD1. The CDR3 sequence: CATREHMGQGTSPLHF. In DNA, the CDR3 is TGTGCGACCCGCGAACATATGGGACAGGGTACTTCACCCCTCCACTTT.